Shown below are 25 T cell receptor beta chains from a single sample sequenced in a study of lymphopenia after photon versus proton radiotherapy. Assay: immunoSEQ multiplex PCR; the TCRdb copy retains only in-frame clones and omits some. The sample gives 55,000 to 85,000 clones, roughly 92% of which show up once; around 2.2% is in the top ten. The sample was peripheral blood, taken from a patient treated with photon-based radiotherapy. These receptor sequences come from a woman in her forties with cholangiocarcinoma.

This chain joins TRBV14 and TRBJ2-1; no reliable D call. Germline V gene sequence: CDR1 SGHDN, CDR2 FVKESK. The CDR3 covers 17 residues. V dropped 3 bases and J dropped 5 bases, with 20 bases sitting between them. The CDR3 loop reads CASSHKWDKLRDNEQFF. The DNA for the CDR3 is TGTGCCAGCAGCCATAAGTGGGATAAGCTTAGGGACAATGAGCAGTTCTTC.

A word on this clone: At one of its ends the junction is not consistent with the germline gene, which may arise from a read error. The rearrangement links TRBV7-7 to TRBJ2-1, with D perhaps TRBD2 (5 bases). CDR1 and CDR2 from the germline V gene are SSHAT and FNYEAQ (reference sequence). CDR3 length equals 15 residues. CDR3 loop: CASSLGVGAGNEQFF. The DNA for the CDR3 is TGTGCTAGCAGCTTAGGTGTGGGAGCTGGAAATGAGCAGTTCTTC.

The CDR3 spells CASSPLTGGNTGELFF. The DNA of the CDR3 is TGCGCCAGCAGCCCGTTGACAGGGGGAAACACCGGGGAGCTGTTTTTT. This chain uses TRBV5-1 with TRBJ2-2, with 9 nucleotides matching TRBD1. Trimming cost V 4 bases and J 2 bases; bases outside gene matches: 6. The germline V gene has CDR1 SGHRS and CDR2 YFSETQ. This CDR3 has 16 amino acids.

The V gene is TRBV6-6, the J gene TRBJ1-5; D is unclear. The CDR3 has 14 residues. Between the trimmed V and J ends, which lost 9 bases and 4 bases, there was a span of 16 bases. Germline-derived CDR1 and CDR2 are MNHNY and SVGAGI (reference sequence). CDR3 nucleotides: TGTGCCAGTTCCTCATCCCAGGAGAATCAGCCCCAGCATTTT. Its protein product is CASSSSQENQPQHF.

This rearrangement joins TRBV5-1 to TRBJ1-1, with D unclear. Trimming removed 0 bases from V and 3 bases from J, with 9 bases in between. The CDR3 contains 14 residues. Germline V gives CDR1 SGHRS, CDR2 YFSETQ. CDR3 sequence reads: CASSLVERDTEAFF. DNA for the CDR3: TGCGCCAGCAGCTTGGTGGAGAGGGACACTGAAGCTTTCTTT. The full variable domain, its missing parts supplied by reference TRBV5-1 and TRBJ1-1, is KAGVTQTPRYLIKTRGQQVTLSCSPISGHRSVSWYQQTPGQGLQFLFEYFSETQRNKGNFPGRFSGRQFSNSRSEMNVSTLELGDSALYLCASSLVERDTEAFFGQGTRLTVV.

V gene TRBV7-2 combines with J gene TRBJ2-7, with 8 bases aligning to TRBD2. There are 13 residues in the CDR3. V lost 5 bases, J lost 3 bases, and 3 bases stayed unmatched. Germline V gives CDR1 SGHTA, CDR2 FQGNSA. The CDR3 DNA reads as TGTGCCAGCAGCCGGACTAGCAACTACGAGCAGTACTTC. It encodes CASSRTSNYEQYF.

V gene TRBV27 combines with J gene TRBJ2-7; tentatively, D is TRBD1 (6 bases). The CDR3 sequence is 15 residues long. V lost 0 bases to trimming and J lost 5 bases, with 14 bases between them. Per the germline V gene, CDR1 is MNHEY and CDR2 is SMNVEV (reference sequence). The CDR3 coding sequence is TGTGCCAGCAGTTTATCGCAAGGGACAAAGGACGAGCAGTACTTC. This codes for CASSLSQGTKDEQYF.

This clone has a single count. CDR3 sequence: CASRGQGIFDGYTF. The DNA for the CDR3 is TGTGCCAGTAGGGGACAGGGGATATTTGATGGCTACACCTTC. V is TRBV19 and J is TRBJ1-2, with 10 bases fitting TRBD1. Germline trimming cut 6 bases from V and 6 bases from J; bases unmatched to any gene: 7. CDR1 is LNHDA, CDR2 SQIVND, per germline (reference sequence). The CDR3 loop spans 14 amino acids.

V gene TRBV6-6 combines with J gene TRBJ2-5; no reliable D call. Germline V gene data show CDR1 as MNHNY and CDR2 as SVGAGI (reference sequence). The CDR3 consists of 14 residues. V lost 4 bases to trimming and J lost 5 bases, with 14 bases between them. The CDR3 region is CASSSGPGWETQYF. In DNA form, the CDR3 reads TGTGCCAGCAGTTCGGGCCCCGGTTGGGAGACCCAGTACTTC.

V and J are TRBV9 and TRBJ1-1; D is uncertain. CDR1 is SGDLS, CDR2 YYNGEE, per germline. CDR3 length: 13 amino acids. Trimming took 3 bases from V and 5 from J, leaving 11 bases between them. This chain's CDR3 is CASSAGLETEAFF. The CDR3 DNA sequence: TGTGCCAGCAGCGCCGGTCTGGAAACTGAAGCTTTCTTT.

The J gene is TRBJ2-7, the V gene TRBV7-2, with D perhaps assigned TRBD1 or TRBD2 (5 bases each). Germline V gene sequence: CDR1 SGHTA, CDR2 FQGNSA. V shed 5 bases and J shed 0 bases, with 14 bases lying between them. The CDR3 has 15 residues. Here the CDR3 DNA reads TGTGCCAGCAGCCAAGGGGACCTGAGCTCCTACGAGCAGTACTTC. Its translation is CASSQGDLSSYEQYF.

The chain joins TRBV28 to TRBJ1-2, with D uncertain. This CDR3 is 11 amino acids long. Per germline, CDR1 MDHEN and CDR2 SYDVKM. The V end was cut by 4 bases, the J end by 2 bases, with 2 bases between. In DNA form, the CDR3 reads TGTGCCAGCAGTTCCAACTATGGCTACACCTTC. Amino acid sequence: CASSSNYGYTF.

Comments on this clone: Given a much more abundant clone one base away, this may be a read error. This chain links TRBV11-2 with TRBJ2-7; no clear D. The V gene lost 1 base and the J gene lost 4 bases, with 8 bases spanning the gap. This CDR3 comprises 13 residues. CDR1 is SGHAT, CDR2 FQNNGV, per germline. DNA of the CDR3: TGTGCCAGCAGCTTAGGGGCGTCTTACGAGCAGTACTTC. Translation gives CASSLGASYEQYF.

This clone is a singleton in its sample. The chain is built from TRBV10-3 and TRBJ2-7, with 9 bases identical to TRBD1. Per germline, CDR1 ENHRY and CDR2 SYGVKD. J gave up 5 bases and V 4 bases, and 6 bases lay outside the gene matches. The CDR3 covers 14 residues. The CDR3, as DNA: TGTGCCATCAGTGGAGCGGGACAGGGCCACGAGCAGTACTTC. Its translation: CAISGAGQGHEQYF.

With regard to this clone: An end of the junction differs from the germline gene, which may be a read error. This chain connects TRBV5-1 to TRBJ2-7; no definite D call. The CDR3 is made up of 14 amino acids. CDR1 is SGHRS and CDR2 is YFSETQ in the germline V gene. CDR3: CASSLAMPSYGQYF. The DNA of the CDR3 is TGCGCCAGCAGCTTGGCTATGCCTTCCTACGGGCAGTACTTC. Full variable domain (remainder filled in from reference TRBV5-1 and TRBJ2-7): KAGVTQTPRYLIKTRGQQVTLSCSPISGHRSVSWYQQTPGQGLQFLFEYFSETQRNKGNFPGRFSGRQFSNSRSEMNVSTLELGDSALYLCASSLAMPSYGQYFGPGTRLTVT.

The CDR3 protein is CASSELGTGAAEAFF. The CDR3 nucleotides read TGTGCCAGCAGTGAATTGGGGACCGGGGCGGCTGAAGCTTTCTTT. The chain employs TRBV2 and TRBJ1-1; D possibly corresponds to TRBD1 (5 bases). The germline V and J ends were trimmed by 2 bases and 6 bases, with 16 bases remaining between them. Germline-derived CDR1 and CDR2 are SNHLY and FYNNEI. CDR3 size: 15 residues.

The rearrangement links TRBV29-1 to TRBJ2-7, with 10 bases matching TRBD1. The ends lost 5 bases at V and 4 bases at J; junction bases unmatched: 23. The CDR3 has 19 amino acids. CDR1 and CDR2 (germline): SQVTM, ANQGSEA. DNA for the CDR3: TGCAGCGTTCCTGGCCGAAGAACCGGGACAGGGGTCGTCGGTTACGAGCAGTACTTC. Translating it yields CSVPGRRTGTGVVGYEQYF.

A single count supports this clone. V usage is TRBV28 and J usage is TRBJ1-6; D not certain. The germline CDR1 and CDR2 sequences are MDHEN and SYDVKM. V shed 6 bases and J shed 8 bases, with 17 bases lying between them. The CDR3 sequence is 15 residues long. The CDR3 is CASSPPGGMYSPLHF. CDR3 nucleotide sequence: TGTGCCAGCAGCCCCCCGGGCGGGATGTATTCACCCCTCCACTTT.

The chain employs TRBV19 and TRBJ2-1, with 13 bases lining up with TRBD2. Germline loops: CDR1 LNHDA, CDR2 SQIVND (reference sequence). Trimming removed 3 bases from V and 8 bases from J; junction bases left unmatched: 10. This CDR3 comprises 17 residues. CDR3 loop: CASSMELAGGRGDEQFF. The CDR3 DNA reads as TGTGCCAGTAGTATGGAACTAGCGGGAGGGCGAGGAGATGAGCAGTTCTTC.

The chain is built from TRBV19 and TRBJ2-3; a weak D match, TRBD2 (6 bases). The CDR3 covers 14 residues. Per germline, CDR1 LNHDA and CDR2 SQIVND (reference sequence). Trimming took off 6 bases at V and 2 bases at J, with 12 bases between the two ends. Here the CDR3 DNA reads TGTGCCAGTAGCTATGGAGGGATCACAGATACGCAGTATTTT. Its protein product is CASSYGGITDTQYF.

The chain couples TRBV30 to TRBJ2-4; TRBD2 aligns across 8 bases. Trimming took 1 base from V and 7 from J; bases not matched to a gene: 3. The CDR3 covers 13 residues. Germline CDR1 and CDR2: GTSNPN and SVGIG (reference sequence). The CDR3 loop reads CAWSGPGGNIQYF. The CDR3 bases are TGTGCCTGGAGTGGACCGGGGGGGAACATTCAGTACTTC. Combining the CDR3 with reference TRBV30 and TRBJ2-4 gives the whole variable domain SQTIHQWPATLVQPVGSPLSLECTVEGTSNPNLYWYRQAAGRGLQLLFYSVGIGQISSEVPQNLSASRPQDRQFILSSKKLLLSDSGFYLCAWSGPGGNIQYFGAGTRLSVL.

The gene calls are TRBV5-1 and TRBJ2-7; possible D gene TRBD2, 5 bases. Germline values: CDR1 SGHRS, CDR2 YFSETQ. The CDR3 extends over 12 amino acids. V dropped 0 bases and J dropped 4 bases, with 5 bases sitting between them. The CDR3 sequence: CASSLGGYEQYF. CDR3 DNA sequence: TGCGCCAGCAGCTTGGGAGGGTACGAGCAGTACTTC.

This chain connects TRBV29-1 to TRBJ2-5, with 10 bases lining up with TRBD1. Per the germline V gene, CDR1 is SQVTM and CDR2 is ANQGSEA. The ends lost 4 bases at V and 2 bases at J; junction bases unmatched: 7. CDR3 length equals 15 residues. The CDR3: CSVVPRDRGQETQYF. In DNA, the CDR3 is TGCAGCGTTGTCCCCCGGGACAGGGGTCAAGAGACCCAGTACTTC.

This chain joins TRBV27 and TRBJ2-7; 10 nucleotides line up with TRBD2. The CDR3 is made up of 16 amino acids. Per the germline V gene, CDR1 is MNHEY and CDR2 is SMNVEV (reference sequence). Unmatched junction bases numbered 10, after V lost 3 bases and J lost 5 bases. CDR3 nucleotides: TGTGCCAGCAGTTTCTTGCCGGGACTAGCGATCCACGAGCAGTACTTC. It codes for CASSFLPGLAIHEQYF.

The chain uses TRBV10-3 and TRBJ1-1; the D gene is possibly TRBD1 (5 bases). The CDR3 runs 14 residues. The ends were cut back, 10 bases at V and 4 bases at J, with 19 bases in the middle. CDR1 is ENHRY and CDR2 is SYGVKD in the germline V gene. CDR3 protein: CATREPGDGTEAFF. The CDR3 nucleotides read TGTGCCACTAGGGAACCGGGGGATGGCACTGAAGCTTTCTTT.